This T cell receptor (beta chain) was captured in a study of blood T cell repertoires in COVID-19. Turning to the study itself: Sites in the United States, Italy and Spain provided acute and convalescent COVID-19 samples.

The CDR3 contains 14 residues. V was cut by 3 bases and J by 7 bases, with 15 bases left in between. CDR1 is LNHDA, CDR2 SQIVND, per germline (reference sequence). Method: immunoSEQ multiplex PCR; TCRdb's copy keeps in-frame clones and lacks some. The sample has tens of thousands of clones; just over 85% are singletons. This clone showed up just once. Sequenced input: peripheral blood. This TCR came from a woman older than 75 in a cohort sampled during active or convalescent COVID-19. The chain carries TRBV19 and TRBJ1-1; no definite D call. CDR3 DNA sequence: TGTGCCAGTAGTATGGGGAGATGGGTTGATGAAGCTTTCTTT. It is translated as CASSMGRWVDEAFF.